Following are 22 T cell receptor beta chains from one sample sequenced in a study of response to subunit inactivated influenza vaccine. TCRdb independently ran MiXCR on the RT-PCR reads; one entry per CDR3 protein. Of 590,000 or so distinct CDR3 sequences listed, around 15% are singletons. The input for sequencing was PBMCs from blood, taken approximately 15 days before vaccination. All receptors derive from a man aged 50 to 59 who received an inactivated influenza vaccine.

The table lists this clonotype with a few counts. V is TRBV5-6 and J is TRBJ2-7; 7 bases are shared with TRBD1. Losses at the gene ends were 4 bases for V and 8 bases for J; bases not matched to a gene: 9. Germline CDR1 is SGHDT and CDR2 is YYEEEE. This CDR3 is built from 13 residues. This CDR3 is CASSPRQGLKQYF. In nucleotides, the CDR3 is TGTGCCAGCAGCCCGCGACAGGGTTTGAAGCAGTACTTC. Together with reference TRBV5-6 and TRBJ2-7, the CDR3 gives the full variable domain: DAGVTQSPTHLIKTRGQQVTLRCSPKSGHDTVSWYQQALGQGPQFIFQYYEEEERQRGNFPDRFSGHQFPNYSSELNVNALLLGDSALYLCASSPRQGLKQYFGPGTRLTVT.

The genes are TRBV9 and TRBJ2-1; possibly TRBD1 for D (5 bases). This CDR3 contains 15 residues. The ends were cut back, 0 bases at V and 2 bases at J, with 9 bases in the middle. Germline V gives CDR1 SGDLS, CDR2 YYNGEE. The CDR3 sequence is CASSVVRGTYNEQFF. In DNA form, the CDR3 reads TGTGCCAGCAGCGTAGTTAGGGGCACCTACAATGAGCAGTTCTTC.

The gene calls are TRBV20-1 and TRBJ2-7, with D maybe TRBD2 (6 bases). V gave up 5 bases and J gave up 2 bases, with 13 bases separating them. CDR1 and CDR2 from the germline V gene are DFQATT and SNEGSKA (reference sequence). The CDR3 has 13 residues. CDR3 in amino acids: CSALFGLPYEQYF. The CDR3 DNA is TGCAGTGCTCTTTTTGGACTACCCTACGAGCAGTACTTC.

This clonotype showed up just a few times. The chain uses TRBV28 and TRBJ1-5; D remains ambiguous. Germline CDR1 MDHEN, CDR2 SYDVKM. This CDR3 spans 12 amino acids. Trimming shortened V by 7 bases and J by 7 bases, and 11 bases separated the two germline ends. The CDR3 region has the DNA TGTGCCAGCACATCCGGGCCGCAGCCCCAGCATTTT. This codes for CASTSGPQPQHF.

This rearrangement joins TRBV20-1 to TRBJ2-1; TRBD2 aligns across 10 bases. The J segment lost 4 bases and the V segment lost 3 bases, leaving 9 bases of the junction unmatched. Germline V gene sequence: CDR1 DFQATT, CDR2 SNEGSKA (reference sequence). The CDR3 runs to 16 residues. The CDR3 coding sequence is TGCAGTGCTAGCCCCGCCGGGACTAGCGTTTACAATGAGCAGTTCTTC. This encodes CSASPAGTSVYNEQFF.

This clonotype was picked up a small number of times. The rearrangement uses TRBV7-2 and TRBJ1-5; D perhaps matches TRBD1 (5 bases). This CDR3 spans 15 amino acids. CDR1 and CDR2 from the germline V gene are SGHTA and FQGNSA. V lost 3 bases to trimming and J lost 8 bases, with 17 bases between them. The CDR3 loop reads CASSFRQGAWEPQHF. In nucleotides, the CDR3 is TGTGCCAGCAGCTTCAGGCAGGGTGCTTGGGAGCCCCAGCATTTT. Looking up the rest from reference TRBV7-2 and TRBJ1-5 gives the full variable domain: GAGVSQSPSNKVTEKGKDVELRCDPISGHTALYWYRQSLGQGLEFLIYFQGNSAPDKSGLPSDRFSAERTGGSVSTLTIQRTQQEDSAVYLCASSFRQGAWEPQHFGDGTRLSIL.

This clonotype was picked up a small number of times. The J gene is TRBJ2-1, the V gene TRBV25-1; 7 bases agree with TRBD1. CDR3 length equals 13 residues. Germline V CDR1 and CDR2: MGHDK, SYGVNS. Trimming removed 3 bases from V and 10 bases from J; junction bases left unmatched: 6. Written as DNA, the CDR3 is TGTGCCAGCAGTGAGTTAGGGGGCAGCGAGCAGTTCTTC. It specifies CASSELGGSEQFF.

CDR3 nucleotide sequence: TGTGCCAGCAGTTCCCGTGGGGTTAAGCGGTCTAGCACAGATACGCAGTATTTT. Its protein is CASSSRGVKRSSTDTQYF. This chain connects TRBV6-2 or TRBV6-3 to TRBJ2-3, with D possibly being TRBD2 (5 bases). CDR3 length: 18 amino acids. The germline V gene encodes CDR1 MNHEY and CDR2 SVGEGT. Trimming shortened V by 4 bases and J by 0 bases, and 20 bases separated the two germline ends.

This clonotype was picked up a small number of times. The chain is built from TRBV4-1 and TRBJ1-5; maybe TRBD1 (5 bases). The CDR3 is 16 residues long. Germline CDR1 reads MGHRA; CDR2 reads YSYEKL. Trimming cost V 0 bases and J 9 bases, with 18 bases left between them. As DNA, the CDR3 is TGCGCCAGCAGCCAAGATGTCAGGGAGAGTTCTTGGCCCCAGCATTTT. Translating it yields CASSQDVRESSWPQHF.

This clonotype was observed a few times. The chain employs TRBV3-1 and TRBJ2-2; D perhaps matches TRBD2 (5 bases). Germline V gene data show CDR1 as LGHDT and CDR2 as YNNKEL (reference sequence). The CDR3 spans 13 residues. Trimming removed 3 bases at V and 7 bases at J, with 9 bases between. The CDR3 DNA is TGTGCCAGCAGCCACCGGGGTGTCGGGGAGCTGTTTTTT. Residues: CASSHRGVGELFF. Full variable domain (rest looked up from reference TRBV3-1 and TRBJ2-2): DTAVSQTPKYLVTQMGNDKSIKCEQNLGHDTMYWYKQDSKKFLKIMFSYNNKELIINETVPNRFSPKSPDKAHLNLHINSLELGDSAVYFCASSHRGVGELFFGEGSRLTVL.

The gene calls are TRBV12-3 or TRBV12-4 and TRBJ2-7; D tentatively fits TRBD1 or TRBD2 (5 bases each). V was cut by 6 bases and J by 0 bases, with 12 bases left in between. The CDR3 is 14 residues long. In DNA form, the CDR3 reads TGTGCCAGCAGCCGGGGCATGGACTCCTACGAGCAGTACTTC. Encoded protein: CASSRGMDSYEQYF.

This clonotype was found once. The J gene is TRBJ2-2, the V gene TRBV19, with 13 positions matching TRBD2. The CDR3 extends over 18 amino acids. Germline CDR1 and CDR2: LNHDA and SQIVND (reference sequence). The V gene end was trimmed by 4 bases and the J gene end by 3 bases; junction bases not matched to a gene: 8. The chain's CDR3 is CASSTGLAGWKDTGELFF. In DNA, the CDR3 is TGTGCCAGTAGTACGGGACTAGCGGGATGGAAGGACACCGGGGAGCTGTTTTTT.

The CDR3, as DNA: TGTGCCAGCAGCTCCCGAGCAGACTATGGCTACACCTTC. It specifies CASSSRADYGYTF. The chain carries TRBV11-2 and TRBJ1-2; D uncertain. Germline-derived CDR1 and CDR2 are SGHAT and FQNNGV. The CDR3 covers 13 residues. Deletions cut 4 bases from V and 3 bases from J, with 9 bases between.

In its sample, this clonotype was seen many times. This chain joins TRBV5-1 and TRBJ2-5, with 10 bases that match TRBD1. Unmatched junction bases numbered 8, after V lost 4 bases and J lost 5 bases. CDR3 length equals 15 residues. CDR1 is SGHRS, CDR2 YFSETQ, per germline. The CDR3 sequence: CASSEGQGIWETQYF. The CDR3 DNA reads TGCGCCAGCAGCGAGGGACAGGGGATCTGGGAGACCCAGTACTTC. Drawing the rest from reference TRBV5-1 and TRBJ2-5, the complete variable domain is KAGVTQTPRYLIKTRGQQVTLSCSPISGHRSVSWYQQTPGQGLQFLFEYFSETQRNKGNFPGRFSGRQFSNSRSEMNVSTLELGDSALYLCASSEGQGIWETQYFGPGTRLLVL.

Many counts were recorded for this clonotype. The rearrangement links TRBV6-5 to TRBJ2-1, with D possibly matching TRBD1 (6 bases). The germline V and J ends were trimmed by 4 bases and 4 bases, with 17 bases remaining between them. This CDR3 comprises 16 residues. Germline V CDR1 and CDR2: MNHEY, SVGAGI. The CDR3 DNA sequence: TGTGCCAGCAGTTCCTTTTTGGGGGCGGTATACAATGAGCAGTTCTTC. Translating it yields CASSSFLGAVYNEQFF.

This chain links TRBV6-2 or TRBV6-3 with TRBJ2-7; maybe TRBD1 (5 bases). Trimming took off 6 bases at V and 0 bases at J, with 12 bases between the two ends. This CDR3 is 14 amino acids long. Germline CDR1 is MNHEY and CDR2 is SVGEGT. CDR3 nucleotides: TGTGCCAGCAGAAAGGCGGACACCTCCTACGAGCAGTACTTC. It specifies CASRKADTSYEQYF.

This clonotype was observed a few times. The chain has TRBV29-1 and TRBJ2-1, with TRBD2 identical over 10 bases. The J segment lost 9 bases and the V segment lost 4 bases, leaving 12 bases of the junction unmatched. Germline loops: CDR1 SQVTM, CDR2 ANQGSEA. The CDR3 consists of 15 residues. This CDR3 is CSVVGSGRALGEQFF. The CDR3, as DNA: TGCAGCGTTGTCGGCAGCGGGAGGGCCCTCGGTGAGCAGTTCTTC.

This clonotype has just a few counts. V gene TRBV29-1 combines with J gene TRBJ2-5; the D gene is possibly TRBD2 (7 bases). This CDR3 is built from 13 residues. V gave up 4 bases and J gave up 5 bases, with 14 bases separating them. CDR1 is SQVTM, CDR2 ANQGSEA, per germline. This chain's CDR3 is CSVGGGGLETQYF. CDR3 coding DNA: TGCAGCGTTGGAGGCGGGGGCCTGGAGACCCAGTACTTC.

This clonotype was counted ten times or more. The junction shows a germline mismatch at one end, possibly a read error. This chain links TRBV5-1 with TRBJ2-3; a possible D gene is TRBD2 (6 bases). This CDR3 region has 12 residues. Germline values: CDR1 SGHRS, CDR2 YFSETQ. DNA of the CDR3: TGTGCCAGCAGCTTGGGACTAGATACGCAGTATTTT. Its translation is CASSLGLDTQYF.

This clonotype was detected ten times or more. The CDR3 reads CASSRSPALGYEQYF. The DNA of the CDR3 is TGTGCCAGCAGCCGCTCCCCGGCACTAGGCTACGAGCAGTACTTC. V usage is TRBV14 and J usage is TRBJ2-7; TRBD2 might be the D (5 bases). This CDR3 is 15 amino acids long. Trimming left V 4 bases short and J 3 bases short, with 16 bases between. Per germline, CDR1 SGHDN and CDR2 FVKESK.

This clonotype showed up just a few times. This chain uses TRBV27 with TRBJ1-6; possible D gene TRBD1, 5 bases. The V end was cut by 5 bases, the J end by 9 bases, with 23 bases between. Germline loops: CDR1 MNHEY, CDR2 SMNVEV (reference sequence). CDR3 length: 17 amino acids. Here the CDR3 reads CASSVDRTGTRASPLHF. In DNA, the CDR3 is TGTGCCAGCAGTGTGGATCGGACGGGGACTCGGGCTTCACCCCTCCACTTT.

The V call is TRBV12-3 or TRBV12-4, the J call TRBJ2-2; D might be TRBD2 (6 bases). Trimming stripped 2 bases from V and 2 bases from J, with 15 bases between. The CDR3 sequence is 17 residues long. The CDR3 is CASSLSSRRENTGELFF. The CDR3 DNA sequence: TGTGCCAGCAGTTTATCCAGCAGGAGGGAAAACACCGGGGAGCTGTTTTTT.